This T cell receptor (beta chain) comes out of a study of T cells in Graves' hyperthyroidism and ophthalmopathy. Over 18 months, lack of ophthalmopathy progression marked Graves' hyperthyroidism as stable. Thyroid ultrasound and orbital computed tomography, with clinical symptoms and serum thyroxine and TRAb, informed diagnoses. Germline CDR1 reads DFQATT; CDR2 reads SNEGSKA (reference sequence). This CDR3 has 13 residues. The V gene lost 2 bases and the J gene lost 5 bases, with 12 bases spanning the gap. RNA transcripts yielded amplified TCR beta CDR3 regions. The study used the HTBI primer set for a first-round RT-PCR of the TCR CDR3. TCRdb recomputed calls from the multiplex PCR reads with MiXCR, one row per CDR3 protein. The sample has 750,000 to 900,000 distinct CDR3 sequences, 38% seen once.

The TCR sequence derives from a man younger than 30 with Graves' hyperthyroidism. The specimen sequenced was blood. The V call is TRBV20-1, the J call TRBJ1-1; tentative D call: TRBD1 (5 bases). The CDR3 sequence is CSARQGLGTEAFF. The DNA for the CDR3 is TGCAGTGCTAGACAGGGTCTTGGAACTGAAGCTTTCTTT.